This entry concerns a single T cell receptor beta chain. What it recognizes is unknown. This CDR3 is 12 amino acids long. Per germline, CDR1 MNHNS and CDR2 SASEGT. V trimming: 7 bases; J trimming: 6 bases; junction bases outside the gene matches: 4. This sample is drawn from a study of blood T cells in healthy people across ages. General study findings and limits: Unsorted PBMC material precluded a definitive naive versus antigen-experienced comparison.

A second roughly 6 to 12 cycle PCR used barcoded and J-beta primers. TCRdb re-analysed the 5' RACE reads in MiXCR, keeping a single row per CDR3 protein. The data contain about 730,000 distinct CDR3 sequences, roughly 47% of them singletons. For every donor, a draw yielded roughly 9.3 milliliters of peripheral blood. The sequencing input was blood. The chain carries TRBV6-1 and TRBJ2-7; 9 bases align to TRBD1. The receptor was isolated from an older woman in good health. The CDR3 reads CASTLDRGEQYF. The CDR3, as DNA: TGTGCCAGCACCCTGGACAGGGGCGAGCAGTACTTC.